This entry describes one T cell receptor beta chain. Antigen unknown. This specimen belongs to a study of cytomegalovirus exposure and HLA in healthy donors. Whole-study findings and limits: The classifier reportedly diagnosed cytomegalovirus status with high specificity and sensitivity. As a later analysis revealed, most CMV-associated TCR beta chains appeared HLA-restricted. Many donors shared some public TCRs, even though most TCR sequences were rare. In a later analysis, at a false discovery rate of 0.05, 15,000 to 20,000 TCR beta sequences were associated with HLA alleles.

Per germline, CDR1 MNHEY and CDR2 SMNVEV (reference sequence). V dropped 8 bases and J dropped 4 bases, with 17 bases sitting between them. The CDR3 extends over 14 amino acids. Primers for the PCR totalled 60 Vbeta and 13 Jbeta. Profiling relied on immunoSEQ multiplex PCR, and the TCRdb table lists in-frame clones only, not all of them. The sample includes roughly 190,000 clones, roughly four fifths of them seen just once. The receptor was derived from a woman aged 30 to 39 in good health and CMV-seropositive. The rearrangement links TRBV27 to TRBJ1-2; D is unclear. Sequencing used PBMCs. The CDR3: CASSLGGKGYGYTF. For the CDR3, the DNA is TGTGCCAGCTCTCTCGGAGGGAAGGGCTATGGCTACACCTTC.